Below, 9 T cell receptor beta chains from the same sample are listed, as sequenced in a study of early T cells in non-severe SARS-CoV-2 infection. TCRdb reprocessed the 5' RACE reads with MiXCR, giving one entry per CDR3 protein. The sample yields 50,000 to 65,000 distinct CDR3 sequences, around 10% seen once. The starting material was whole blood, obtained at baseline. Receptor source: an adult who was a healthcare worker with PCR-confirmed SARS-CoV-2 infection or an uninfected control (not recorded which).

Ten or more counts support this clonotype. V usage is TRBV7-6 and J usage is TRBJ2-2; TRBD1 might be the D (6 bases). V lost 0 bases, J lost 0 bases, and 8 bases lay in between. The CDR3 extends over 16 amino acids. Looked up from germline, CDR1 is SGHVS and CDR2 is FNYEAQ. This CDR3 reads CASSLAGATNTGELFF. CDR3 nucleotides: TGTGCCAGCAGCTTAGCGGGGGCCACGAACACCGGGGAGCTGTTTTTT.

This clonotype appeared a single time. The CDR3 protein is CASSLGGGYNEQFF. DNA of the CDR3: TGTGCCAGCAGCTTGGGGGGCGGCTACAATGAGCAGTTCTTC. This chain joins TRBV7-2 and TRBJ2-1; D is perhaps TRBD1 or TRBD2 (6 bases each). The CDR3 length is 14 residues. Germline V lookup: CDR1 SGHTA, CDR2 FQGNSA. Trimming removed 3 bases at V and 3 bases at J, with 9 bases between.

The chain has TRBV9 and TRBJ2-7; a possible D gene is TRBD2 (5 bases). V dropped 2 bases and J dropped 6 bases, with 18 bases sitting between them. Germline-derived CDR1 and CDR2 are SGDLS and YYNGEE. The CDR3 has 15 residues. For the CDR3, the DNA is TGTGCCAGCAGCGTGGGTGCTGGTATGGGGAGCGAGCAGTACTTC. Amino acid sequence: CASSVGAGMGSEQYF.

This rearrangement joins TRBV6-1 to TRBJ2-3; maybe TRBD1 (6 bases). The CDR3 sequence is 13 residues long. V shed 6 bases and J shed 4 bases, with 11 bases lying between them. Germline V gene sequence: CDR1 MNHNS, CDR2 SASEGT. The CDR3 bases are TGTGCCAGCAGACAGGGTCCCCCAGATACGCAGTATTTT. This gives the protein CASRQGPPDTQYF.

The rearrangement uses TRBV7-3 and TRBJ2-7; D is possibly TRBD2 (5 bases). CDR1 is SGHTA, CDR2 FQGTGA, per germline. The CDR3 is 13 residues long. The ends were cut back, 5 bases at V and 5 bases at J, with 13 bases in the middle. CDR3 nucleotide sequence: TGTGCCAGCAGCCCCCTGGACGGGGACGAGCAGTACTTC. The encoded protein is CASSPLDGDEQYF.

A few counts support this clonotype. The V and J genes are TRBV28 and TRBJ1-2, with D possibly being TRBD1 (5 bases). The CDR3 is made up of 14 amino acids. V was trimmed by 2 bases and J by 7 bases, leaving 14 bases between them. Per germline, CDR1 MDHEN and CDR2 SYDVKM. This chain's CDR3 is CASSLPTSTAGYTF. The CDR3 DNA reads TGTGCCAGCAGTTTACCCACCTCGACAGCTGGCTACACCTTC.

This clonotype was picked up a small number of times. J is TRBJ1-1 and V is TRBV6-1; TRBD1 is a possible D gene (6 bases). The V gene's germline CDR1 is MNHNS and CDR2 SASEGT. The V and J ends lost 5 bases and 2 bases respectively, with 15 bases between them. The CDR3 is made up of 15 amino acids. CDR3 DNA: TGTGCCAGCAGTCCGCAGACCAGGGGTAACACTGAAGCTTTCTTT. Amino acids: CASSPQTRGNTEAFF.

This chain uses TRBV20-1 with TRBJ1-1; no firm D call. The germline CDR1 and CDR2 sequences are DFQATT and SNEGSKA (reference sequence). The CDR3 is 14 residues long. The V end was cut by 0 bases, the J end by 2 bases, with 10 bases between. The CDR3 protein is CSARDQRENTEAFF. The CDR3 nucleotides read TGCAGTGCTAGAGATCAAAGGGAAAACACTGAAGCTTTCTTT.

This clonotype is medium-sized (0.01 to 0.1%) by share. The chain couples TRBV6-4 to TRBJ2-2; D is undetermined. Germline CDR1 and CDR2: MRHNA and SNTAGT. The CDR3 runs to 13 residues. The V end was cut by 5 bases, the J end by 2 bases, with 6 bases between. The CDR3 spells CASSITNTGELFF. In DNA form, the CDR3 reads TGTGCCAGCAGTATCACTAACACCGGGGAGCTGTTTTTT.